These T cell receptor beta chains were read from a single sample in a study of identifying expanded T cells in peripheral blood. TCRdb keeps only in-frame clones here, not all; method: immunoSEQ multiplex PCR. The data hold about 82,000 clones, with roughly 90% observed a single time. The specimen was blood. The source of these receptors is a person aged 18 to 70 in good health. CDR3s leave out the opening cysteine and the closing phenylalanine or tryptophan. A D gene is named only where the DNA matches it firmly. Clone size is shown for a subset of rows, as once, few, many or a class of expanded clone.

abundance: -; j_gene: TRBJ2-7; d_gene: -; v_gene: TRBV11-2; CDR3aa: ASSLARGYEQY
abundance: -; j_gene: TRBJ1-6; d_gene: TRBD1; v_gene: TRBV2; CDR3aa: ASRRTGNSPLH
abundance: -; j_gene: TRBJ2-1; d_gene: -; v_gene: TRBV29-1; CDR3aa: SVEESGINEQF
abundance: -; j_gene: TRBJ2-5; d_gene: -; v_gene: TRBV7-9; CDR3aa: ASSQRGGPETQY
abundance: -; j_gene: TRBJ2-1; d_gene: TRBD2; v_gene: TRBV4-3; CDR3aa: ASSHGPGTSGKNEQF
abundance: -; j_gene: TRBJ2-7; d_gene: -; v_gene: TRBV7-9; CDR3aa: ASIRGGASDYEQY
abundance: -; j_gene: TRBJ2-3; d_gene: -; v_gene: TRBV7-2; CDR3aa: ASSLGARASDTQY
abundance: -; j_gene: TRBJ2-5; d_gene: -; v_gene: TRBV30; CDR3aa: AWENGPQETQY
abundance: once; j_gene: TRBJ2-1; d_gene: -; v_gene: TRBV10-3; CDR3aa: AISDGDYNEQF
abundance: -; j_gene: TRBJ1-2; d_gene: -; v_gene: TRBV18; CDR3aa: ASSPPSFYGYT
abundance: -; j_gene: TRBJ2-5; d_gene: TRBD2; v_gene: TRBV10-3; CDR3aa: AISGASGFQETQY
abundance: once; j_gene: TRBJ1-1; d_gene: TRBD1; v_gene: TRBV2; CDR3aa: ASSDDGTGAEAF
abundance: -; j_gene: TRBJ1-4; d_gene: -; v_gene: TRBV30; CDR3aa: AWRTASTKKLF
abundance: -; j_gene: TRBJ1-2; d_gene: TRBD1; v_gene: TRBV7-6; CDR3aa: ASSLEGQGDPYGYT
abundance: -; j_gene: TRBJ1-1; d_gene: -; v_gene: TRBV19; CDR3aa: ASSSFGTEGPGNTEAF
abundance: few; j_gene: TRBJ2-7; d_gene: -; v_gene: TRBV5-4; CDR3aa: ASSPALGSWYEQY